The 18 T cell receptor beta chains presented below share a single source sample, sequenced in a study of blood T cell repertoires in COVID-19. Sequencing was performed with immunoSEQ multiplex PCR; in TCRdb, only in-frame clones are kept and a portion is missing. The data hold fewer than 350,000 clones, with 87% observed a single time. Sequencing used peripheral blood. The receptors derive from a young man with COVID-19, enrolled during active disease.

This chain links TRBV6-5 with TRBJ2-7; 8 bases fit TRBD2. CDR1 is MNHEY, CDR2 SVGAGI, per germline. Trimming at V came to 1 base and at J to 4 bases, leaving 3 bases not matched to a gene. CDR3 length: 14 residues. CDR3 region: CASSYYRGGYEQYF. The CDR3 DNA sequence: TGTGCCAGCAGTTACTATCGGGGGGGATACGAGCAGTACTTC.

The V call is TRBV29-1, the J call TRBJ1-3; D unclear. The germline V and J ends were trimmed by 7 bases and 0 bases, with 13 bases remaining between them. Germline CDR1 and CDR2: SQVTM and ANQGSEA. CDR3 length equals 14 residues. CDR3 nucleotides: TGCAGCGCCGTTGCCTCGAGCTCTGGAAACACCATATATTTT. Translated, it gives CSAVASSSGNTIYF.

The chain is built from TRBV5-4 and TRBJ1-5, with 8 positions matching TRBD1. After removal of 0 bases from V and 12 bases from J, the junction contained 5 bases not matched to a gene. This CDR3 is built from 13 residues. Germline CDR1 and CDR2: SGHNT and YYREEE (reference sequence). The CDR3 sequence is CASSLDQGALQHF. As DNA, the CDR3 is TGTGCCAGCAGCTTGGATCAGGGGGCACTCCAGCATTTT.

The chain's CDR3 is CASSQLTGFLTEAFF. In nucleotides, the CDR3 is TGCGCCAGCAGCCAACTTACAGGGTTCCTCACTGAAGCTTTCTTT. V gene TRBV4-3 combines with J gene TRBJ1-1, with D possibly matching TRBD1 (6 bases). With 2 bases removed from V and 4 bases from J, the gap between germline ends came to 14 bases. Per germline, CDR1 LGHNA and CDR2 YSLEER. CDR3 size: 15 residues.

The chain combines TRBV19 with TRBJ1-2; 7 positions agree with TRBD1. Losses at the gene ends were 8 bases for V and 0 bases for J; bases not matched to a gene: 6. From germline, CDR1 is LNHDA and CDR2 SQIVND (reference sequence). CDR3 size: 14 residues. The CDR3 DNA is TGTGCCAGTGGCGGGACAGAAGCTAACTATGGCTACACCTTC. It translates to CASGGTEANYGYTF.

The genes are TRBV7-2 and TRBJ2-3, with D tentatively TRBD1 (5 bases). Germline CDR1 SGHTA, CDR2 FQGNSA. V lost 6 bases, J lost 0 bases, and 7 bases lay in between. The CDR3 is made up of 13 amino acids. CDR3 DNA: TGTGCCAGCAGGGGGCCGAGCACAGATACGCAGTATTTT. It yields the protein CASRGPSTDTQYF.

This clone has a single count. The rearrangement links TRBV29-1 to TRBJ2-1, with D possibly matching TRBD2 (5 bases). Trimming pared 1 base from V and 4 bases from J, leaving 17 bases between. The germline gives CDR1 SQVTM, CDR2 ANQGSEA. The CDR3 sequence is 16 residues long. Written as DNA, the CDR3 is TGCAGCGTTGAAGGTGGGGAGAGTAGGACGTACAATGAGCAGTTCTTC. Its translation: CSVEGGESRTYNEQFF.

The chain is built from TRBV6-2 or TRBV6-3 and TRBJ1-5; the match to TRBD1 covers 11 bases. With V trimmed by 0 bases and J by 6 bases, 1 base remained unmatched. The CDR3 length is 15 residues. Germline V gives CDR1 MNHEY, CDR2 SVGEGT. Here the CDR3 reads CASSYSGTGGQPQHF. The CDR3 nucleotides read TGTGCCAGCAGTTACTCCGGGACAGGGGGTCAGCCCCAGCATTTT.

This clone has just a few counts. J is TRBJ2-4 and V is TRBV2; D is perhaps TRBD1 (5 bases). This CDR3 spans 13 amino acids. The ends were cut back, 0 bases at V and 10 bases at J, with 10 bases in the middle. CDR1 SNHLY and CDR2 FYNNEI come from the germline V gene. CDR3 bases: TGTGCCAGCAGTGAAGCAGGGGCACTAATTCAGTACTTC. This sequence encodes CASSEAGALIQYF.

The chain carries TRBV6-1 and TRBJ2-1, with D possibly TRBD2 on 6 matching bases. The length of the CDR3 is 18 residues. V was pared by 3 bases and J by 4 bases, with 22 bases between. Germline values: CDR1 MNHNS, CDR2 SASEGT. As DNA, the CDR3 is TGTGCCAGCAGTGAGGAGGGCAGAAGAGGCGGAACGTACAATGAGCAGTTCTTC. Translated: CASSEEGRRGGTYNEQFF.

The rearrangement links TRBV11-2 to TRBJ2-4; 7 nucleotides line up with TRBD1. Unmatched junction bases numbered 4, after V lost 3 bases and J lost 5 bases. This CDR3 spans 14 amino acids. CDR1 and CDR2 (germline): SGHAT, FQNNGV. The CDR3 is CASSFSTGQNIQYF. CDR3 bases: TGTGCCAGCAGCTTCTCGACAGGGCAAAACATTCAGTACTTC. The full variable domain, in which reference TRBV11-2 and TRBJ2-4 provide the parts outside the CDR3, is EAGVAQSPRYKIIEKRQSVAFWCNPISGHATLYWYQQILGQGPKLLIQFQNNGVVDDSQLPKDRFSAERLKGVDSTLKIQPAKLEDSAVYLCASSFSTGQNIQYFGAGTRLSVL.

The chain links TRBV18 to TRBJ2-7; 7 bases agree with TRBD1. The CDR3 extends over 16 amino acids. Per germline, CDR1 KGHSH and CDR2 LQKENI. Unmatched junction bases numbered 6, after V lost 0 bases and J lost 1 base. CDR3 sequence (DNA): TGTGCCAGCTCACCACCGTCGGACAGGAAATCCTACGAGCAGTACTTC. This codes for CASSPPSDRKSYEQYF.

This rearrangement joins TRBV11-3 to TRBJ2-2; the match to TRBD1 covers 8 bases. The length of the CDR3 is 16 residues. The V segment lost 7 bases and the J segment 4 bases; nucleotides outside the gene matches: 11. CDR1 and CDR2 from the germline V gene are SGHNT and YENEEA. CDR3 DNA sequence: TGTGCCAGCACCCAAGCCGGGACAGGCATCACCGGGGAGCTGTTTTTT. The encoded protein is CASTQAGTGITGELFF.

The V gene is TRBV27, the J gene TRBJ2-7; 10 bases align to TRBD1. This CDR3 is 15 amino acids long. Germline CDR1 is MNHEY and CDR2 is SMNVEV (reference sequence). Losses at the gene ends were 10 bases for V and 1 base for J; bases not matched to a gene: 10. The CDR3 loop reads CAKSWRDRGSYEQYF. DNA for the CDR3: TGTGCCAAGTCGTGGAGGGACAGGGGTTCCTACGAGCAGTACTTC.

This sequence joins TRBV6-2 or TRBV6-3 and TRBJ2-3; 13 bases are shared with TRBD2. V lost 2 bases and J lost 0; bases outside the gene matches: 11. The length of the CDR3 is 20 residues. Germline V gene sequence: CDR1 MNHEY, CDR2 SVGEGT. CDR3 DNA sequence: TGTGCCAGCAGTTACCGGCTTCCCGGGACTAGCGGGACTAGCACAGATACGCAGTATTTT. It codes for CASSYRLPGTSGTSTDTQYF.

The chain couples TRBV7-3 to TRBJ2-2; D call uncertain. The CDR3 loop spans 13 amino acids. Germline loops: CDR1 SGHTA, CDR2 FQGTGA. V was cut by 5 bases and J by 1 base, with 5 bases left in between. The CDR3 sequence is CASSPVNTGELFF. The CDR3 DNA is TGTGCCAGCAGCCCAGTGAACACCGGGGAGCTGTTTTTT.

This chain joins TRBV19 and TRBJ2-2, with 7 bases lining up with TRBD1. Germline assignment: CDR1 LNHDA and CDR2 SQIVND (reference sequence). J lost 4 bases, V lost 9 bases, and 11 bases had no gene match. There are 15 residues in the CDR3. The chain's CDR3 is CASTKRQGGTGELFF. The CDR3 bases are TGTGCCAGCACTAAGCGACAGGGTGGCACCGGGGAGCTGTTTTTT. The complete variable domain, with remaining parts taken from reference TRBV19 and TRBJ2-2, reads DGGITQSPKYLFRKEGQNVTLSCEQNLNHDAMYWYRQDPGQGLRLIYYSQIVNDFQKGDIAEGYSVSREKKESFPLTVTSAQKNPTAFYLCASTKRQGGTGELFFGEGSRLTVL.

CDR3 nucleotides: TGTGCCAGCAGGGGGCTAGCAGGCGGGAGTGACGAGCAGTACTTC. This gives the protein CASRGLAGGSDEQYF. The chain carries TRBV11-2 and TRBJ2-7, with 7 nucleotides matching TRBD2. The CDR3 runs to 15 residues. The J segment lost 5 bases and the V segment lost 6 bases, leaving 13 bases of the junction unmatched. The germline V gene has CDR1 SGHAT and CDR2 FQNNGV.